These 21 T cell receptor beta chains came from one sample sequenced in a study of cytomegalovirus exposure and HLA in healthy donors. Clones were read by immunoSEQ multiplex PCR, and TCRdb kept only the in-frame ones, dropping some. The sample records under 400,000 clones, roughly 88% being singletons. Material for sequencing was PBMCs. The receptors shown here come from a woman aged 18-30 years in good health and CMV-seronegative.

The CDR3 coding sequence is TGTGCCTGGAGTGTCCTATCGCTTGGGGCCGCTTCACGATGGACCCAGTACTTC. Its protein is CAWSVLSLGAASRWTQYF. The V gene is TRBV30, the J gene TRBJ2-5; D possibly corresponds to TRBD1 (5 bases). V shed 0 bases and J shed 7 bases, with 27 bases lying between them. There are 18 residues in the CDR3. The germline gives CDR1 GTSNPN, CDR2 SVGIG (reference sequence). The whole variable domain, remainder taken from reference TRBV30 and TRBJ2-5, is SQTIHQWPATLVQPVGSPLSLECTVEGTSNPNLYWYRQAAGRGLQLLFYSVGIGQISSEVPQNLSASRPQDRQFILSSKKLLLSDSGFYLCAWSVLSLGAASRWTQYFGPGTRLLVL.

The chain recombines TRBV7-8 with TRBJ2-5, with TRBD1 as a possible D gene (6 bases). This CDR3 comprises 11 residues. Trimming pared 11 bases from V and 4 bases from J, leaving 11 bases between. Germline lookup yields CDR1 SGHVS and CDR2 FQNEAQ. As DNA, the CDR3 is TGTGCCGTCCAAGGGGGAGAGACCCAGTACTTC. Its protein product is CAVQGGETQYF.

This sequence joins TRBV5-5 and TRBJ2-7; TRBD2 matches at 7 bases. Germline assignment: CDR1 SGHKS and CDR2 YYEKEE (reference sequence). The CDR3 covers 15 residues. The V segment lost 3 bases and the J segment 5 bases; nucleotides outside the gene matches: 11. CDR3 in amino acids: CASSSSTTSPHEQYF. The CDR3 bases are TGTGCCAGCAGCTCCTCTACGACTAGCCCCCACGAGCAGTACTTC. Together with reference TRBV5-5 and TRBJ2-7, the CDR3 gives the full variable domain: DAGVTQSPTHLIKTRGQQVTLRCSPISGHKSVSWYQQVLGQGPQFIFQYYEKEERGRGNFPDRFSARQFPNYSSELNVNALLLGDSALYLCASSSSTTSPHEQYFGPGTRLTVT.

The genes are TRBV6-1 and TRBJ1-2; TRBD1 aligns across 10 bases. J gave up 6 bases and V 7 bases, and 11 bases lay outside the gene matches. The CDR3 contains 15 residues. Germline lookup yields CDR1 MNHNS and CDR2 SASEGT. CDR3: CASNGRQGAAHGYTF. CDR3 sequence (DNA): TGTGCCAGCAACGGGAGACAGGGGGCTGCGCATGGCTACACCTTC.

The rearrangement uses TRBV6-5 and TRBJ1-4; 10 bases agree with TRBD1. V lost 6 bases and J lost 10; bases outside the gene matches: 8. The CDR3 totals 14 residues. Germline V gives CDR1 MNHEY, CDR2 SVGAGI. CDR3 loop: CASRTDRGQGKLFF. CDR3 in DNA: TGTGCCAGCAGGACCGACAGGGGGCAAGGAAAACTGTTTTTT.

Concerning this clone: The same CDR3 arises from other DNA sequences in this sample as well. CDR3 sequence: CASSSGQGRGYTF. The CDR3 bases are TGTGCCAGCAGTTCTGGACAGGGGAGGGGCTACACCTTC. The chain is built from TRBV28 and TRBJ1-2; 9 bases agree with TRBD1. The germline V gene encodes CDR1 MDHEN and CDR2 SYDVKM. V gave up 4 bases and J gave up 8 bases; unmatched junction bases: 5. This CDR3 is 13 amino acids long.

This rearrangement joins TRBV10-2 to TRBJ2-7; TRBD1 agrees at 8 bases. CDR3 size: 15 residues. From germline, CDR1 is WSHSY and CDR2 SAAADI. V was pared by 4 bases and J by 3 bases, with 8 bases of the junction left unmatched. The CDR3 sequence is CASSGGQGARYEQYF. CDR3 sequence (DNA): TGCGCCAGCAGTGGGGGCCAGGGGGCTCGCTACGAGCAGTACTTC.

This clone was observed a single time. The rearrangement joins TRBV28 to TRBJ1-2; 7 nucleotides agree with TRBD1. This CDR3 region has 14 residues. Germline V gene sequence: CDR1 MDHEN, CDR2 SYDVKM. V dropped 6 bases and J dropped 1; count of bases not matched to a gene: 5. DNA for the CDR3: TGTGCCAGCAGGGGGACAGTTTATAACTATGGCTACACCTTC. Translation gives CASRGTVYNYGYTF.

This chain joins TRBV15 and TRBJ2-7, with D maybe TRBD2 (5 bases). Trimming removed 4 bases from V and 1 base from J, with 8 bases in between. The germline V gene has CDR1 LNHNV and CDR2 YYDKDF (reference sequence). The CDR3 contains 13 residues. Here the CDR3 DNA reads TGTGCCACCAGCATGCGGAGGTCCTACGAGCAGTACTTC. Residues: CATSMRRSYEQYF.

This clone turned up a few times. The DNA for the CDR3 is TGTGCCAGCAGTTCCGACAGGGGGCGGGCCCAGCATTTT. It translates to CASSSDRGRAQHF. V gene TRBV27 combines with J gene TRBJ1-5, with TRBD1 matching 10 bases. The V gene's germline CDR1 is MNHEY and CDR2 SMNVEV (reference sequence). The V and J ends lost 4 bases and 11 bases, in that order; junction bases with no gene match: 5. The CDR3 spans 13 residues.

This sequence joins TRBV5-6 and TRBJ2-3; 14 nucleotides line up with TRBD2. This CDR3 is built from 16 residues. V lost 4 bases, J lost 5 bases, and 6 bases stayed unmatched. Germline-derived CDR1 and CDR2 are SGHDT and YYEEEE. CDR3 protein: CASSSPGLAGVDTQYF. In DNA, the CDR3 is TGTGCCAGCAGCAGCCCGGGACTAGCGGGAGTAGATACGCAGTATTTT.

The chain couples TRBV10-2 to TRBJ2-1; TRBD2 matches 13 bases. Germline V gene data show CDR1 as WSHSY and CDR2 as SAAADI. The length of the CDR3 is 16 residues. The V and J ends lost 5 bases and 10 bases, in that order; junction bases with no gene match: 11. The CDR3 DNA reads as TGCGCCAGCAGTTATTCAGGGGGACTAGCGGGAAAAGAGCAGTTCTTC. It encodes CASSYSGGLAGKEQFF.

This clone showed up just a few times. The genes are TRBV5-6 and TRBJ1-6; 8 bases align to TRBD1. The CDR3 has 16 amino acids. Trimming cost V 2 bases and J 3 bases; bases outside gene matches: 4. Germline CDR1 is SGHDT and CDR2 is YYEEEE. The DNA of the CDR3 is TGTGCCAGCAGCTTTGACAGGGGAAACTATAATTCACCCCTCCACTTT. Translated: CASSFDRGNYNSPLHF.

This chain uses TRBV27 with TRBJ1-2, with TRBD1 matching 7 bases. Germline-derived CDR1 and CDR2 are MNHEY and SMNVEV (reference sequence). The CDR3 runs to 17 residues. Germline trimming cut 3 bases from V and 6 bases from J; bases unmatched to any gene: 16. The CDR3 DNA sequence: TGTGCCAGCAGTTTTGTGACAGGGAACGTTTTAGGCGATGGCTACACCTTC. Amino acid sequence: CASSFVTGNVLGDGYTF.

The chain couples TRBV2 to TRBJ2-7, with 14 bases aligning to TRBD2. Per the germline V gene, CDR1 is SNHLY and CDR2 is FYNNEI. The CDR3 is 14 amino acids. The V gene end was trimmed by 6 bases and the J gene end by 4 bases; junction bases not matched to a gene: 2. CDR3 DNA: TGTGCCAGCAGGGGGACTAGCGGGAGATACGAGCAGTACTTC. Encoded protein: CASRGTSGRYEQYF.

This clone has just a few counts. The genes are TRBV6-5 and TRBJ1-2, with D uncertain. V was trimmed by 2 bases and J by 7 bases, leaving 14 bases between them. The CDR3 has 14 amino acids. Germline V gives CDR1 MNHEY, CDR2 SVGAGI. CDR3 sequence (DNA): TGTGCCAGCAGTTACGGCGGGGAGGGCGTTGGCTACACCTTC. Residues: CASSYGGEGVGYTF.

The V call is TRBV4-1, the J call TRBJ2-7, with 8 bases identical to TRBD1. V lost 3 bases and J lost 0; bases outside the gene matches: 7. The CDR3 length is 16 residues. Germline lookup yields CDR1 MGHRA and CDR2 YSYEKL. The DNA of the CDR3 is TGCGCCAGCAGCCACTTATCAGGGACAGGCTCCTACGAGCAGTACTTC. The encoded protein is CASSHLSGTGSYEQYF.

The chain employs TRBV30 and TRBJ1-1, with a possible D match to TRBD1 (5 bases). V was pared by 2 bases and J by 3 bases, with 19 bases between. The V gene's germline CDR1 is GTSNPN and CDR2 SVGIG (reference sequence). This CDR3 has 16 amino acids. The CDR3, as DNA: TGTGCCTGGAGTCCAGGGCTCGGGCAGGGCGACACTGAAGCTTTCTTT. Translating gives CAWSPGLGQGDTEAFF.

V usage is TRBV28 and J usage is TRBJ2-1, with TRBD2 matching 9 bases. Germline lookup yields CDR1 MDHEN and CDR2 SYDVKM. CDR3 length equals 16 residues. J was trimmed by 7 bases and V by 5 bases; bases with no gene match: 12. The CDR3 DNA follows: TGTGCCAGCAGTCCCCCCGGGACTAGCTTTGGGAATGAGCAGTTCTTC. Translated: CASSPPGTSFGNEQFF.

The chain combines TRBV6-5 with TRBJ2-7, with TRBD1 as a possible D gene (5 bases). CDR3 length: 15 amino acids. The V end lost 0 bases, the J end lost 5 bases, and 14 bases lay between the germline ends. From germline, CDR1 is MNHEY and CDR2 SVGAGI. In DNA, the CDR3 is TGTGCCAGCAGTTACTCGTGGGGCAGGGTCGACGAGCAGTACTTC. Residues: CASSYSWGRVDEQYF.

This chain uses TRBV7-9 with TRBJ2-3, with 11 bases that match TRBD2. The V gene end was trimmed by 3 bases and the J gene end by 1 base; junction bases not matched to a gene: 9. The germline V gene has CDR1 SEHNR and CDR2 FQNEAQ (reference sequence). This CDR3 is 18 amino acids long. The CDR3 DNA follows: TGTGCCAGCAGCTTGGAAGATGTGGGACTAGCGGGCACAGATACGCAGTATTTT. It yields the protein CASSLEDVGLAGTDTQYF.